The T cell receptor beta chain described here comes from a study of control samples from healthy donors and cancer patients. Sequenced by immunoSEQ multiplex PCR; TCRdb stores in-frame clones only, minus some. The sample lists 85,000 to 110,000 clones; 85% to 90% were seen once. The germline CDR1 and CDR2 sequences are SGHTA and FQGNSA. CDR3 size: 15 residues. V lost 1 base, J lost 4 bases, and 4 bases stayed unmatched. V usage is TRBV7-2 and J usage is TRBJ2-1, with TRBD2 matching over 7 bases. The clonotype was recovered from a man between 60 and 75 years old with lung cancer. The sequenced sample consisted of PBMCs. CDR3 in amino acids: CASSLDRTRYNEQFF. The CDR3 nucleotides are TGTGCCAGCAGCTTAGACCGGACTAGGTACAATGAGCAGTTCTTC.